The clone carrying this T cell receptor (beta chain) was detected once. Its specificity is not known. These data come from a study of blood T cells in healthy people across ages. The extraction recovered at least 5.5 micrograms of total RNA per sample. Study conclusions and caveats: Higher diversity, along with more naive CD4+ cells, distinguished long-lived donors from aged donors. A roughly linear fall in TCR beta diversity per million T cells was seen with increasing age. PBMC samples, being unsorted, prevented any conclusive comparison of naive and antigen-experienced cells.

The germline CDR1 and CDR2 sequences are DFQATT and SNEGSKA (reference sequence). The CDR3 contains 13 residues. Sample-barcoded 5' priming and a J-beta primer mix drove a second PCR of roughly 6 to 12 cycles. One entry per CDR3 protein, called by TCRdb with MiXCR from the 5' RACE reads. Among about 1.8 million distinct CDR3 sequences listed, roughly 50% were seen once. The chain links TRBV20-1 to TRBJ1-1; weak D call: TRBD1 (5 bases). Sequenced: blood. This TCR was sampled from a woman aged 40 to 50 in good health. In nucleotides, the CDR3 is TGCAGCTCCGCGGGGCCCGGGGGGACTGAAGCTTTCTTT. Its protein is CSSAGPGGTEAFF.